A selection of T cell receptor beta chains follows, all from one sample in a study of T cell responses to AZD1222 COVID-19 vaccine. Profiling relied on immunoSEQ multiplex PCR, and the TCRdb table lists in-frame clones only, not all of them. The table shows over 110,000 clones, with around 91% occurring only once. Sequencing used peripheral blood, obtained on day 0 of AZD1222 vaccination. These receptors came from an adult in good health. CDR3s include the opening cysteine and the closing phenylalanine or tryptophan. D genes are given only for firm matches. Not all rows give a size; the values are once, few, many and, for expanded clones, a class.

d_gene	v_gene	j_gene	abundance	CDR3nt	CDR3aa
TRBD1	TRBV6-1	TRBJ2-5	-	TGTGCCAGCAGTGAAGCGACAGGGTCCCAGGAGACCCAGTACTTC	CASSEATGSQETQYF
-	TRBV30	TRBJ2-7	-	TGTGCCTGGAGTGCAGGGACGGCCCGTCCCTACGAGCAGTACTTC	CAWSAGTARPYEQYF
-	TRBV2	TRBJ1-5	-	TGTGCCAGCAGTGACACGTATAGCAATCAGCCCCAGCATTTT	CASSDTYSNQPQHF
-	TRBV5-8	TRBJ1-4	-	TGTGCCAGCAGCTTGGGAATTGAAAAACTGTTTTTT	CASSLGIEKLFF
-	TRBV7-9	TRBJ1-1	-	TGTGCCAGCAGCCCACCTCCGACAGTGAACACTGAAGCTTTCTTT	CASSPPPTVNTEAFF
TRBD2	TRBV3-1/TRBV3-2	TRBJ2-5	-	TGTGCCAGCAGCCCCCGATACGGACTAGCGGGGGGGAGAGAGACCCAGTACTTC	CASSPRYGLAGGRETQYF
-	TRBV28	TRBJ1-2	-	TGTGCCAGCAGTTTTGGTACAACAGCCACTAACTATGGCTACACCTTC	CASSFGTTATNYGYTF
-	TRBV19	TRBJ1-5	-	TGTGCCAGTAGTATCCATTTTAGCAATCAGCCCCAGCATTTT	CASSIHFSNQPQHF
-	TRBV28	TRBJ1-1	-	TGTGCCAGCACCCTTTTTATGGACAGAGAAGCTTTCTTT	CASTLFMDREAFF
-	TRBV9	TRBJ2-3	-	TGTGCCAGCAGCGAGAGAGAGGGGGGTACAGATACGCAGTATTTT	CASSEREGGTDTQYF
-	TRBV30	TRBJ1-2	-	TGTGCCTGGAGGGGGGAATGGGCATGGAGAGGCTACACCTTC	CAWRGEWAWRGYTF
-	TRBV7-8	TRBJ2-7	-	TGTGCCAGCAGCGTCGACAGATACTACGAGCAGTACTTC	CASSVDRYYEQYF
TRBD1	TRBV25-1	TRBJ1-4	-	TGTGCCAGCAGTGAAGGGACAGGGTCGGGGGCAAAACTGTTTTTT	CASSEGTGSGAKLFF
-	TRBV28	TRBJ2-7	-	TGTGCCAGCAGTTTACGAGGACAGACCTACGAGCAGTACTTC	CASSLRGQTYEQYF
-	TRBV7-9	TRBJ1-5	-	TGTGCCAGCAGCCAGGACAGTAGCAATCAGCCCCAGCATTTT	CASSQDSSNQPQHF
-	TRBV6-5	TRBJ2-5	-	TGTGCCAGCAACTTCGGCGGCACAACGGCAGAGACCCAGTACTTC	CASNFGGTTAETQYF
-	TRBV7-9	TRBJ1-2	-	TGTGCCGCAAGTTACGGACCTAACTATGGCTACACCTTC	CAASYGPNYGYTF
TRBD2	TRBV2	TRBJ2-2	-	TGTGCCAGCAGACTAGCGGGGATCACCGGGGAGCTGTTTTTT	CASRLAGITGELFF
-	TRBV19	TRBJ1-1	-	TGTGCCAGTAGTAAGGGGGGTCTTTGGAATTTGATGAACACTGAAGCTTTCTTT	CASSKGGLWNLMNTEAFF
-	TRBV19	TRBJ2-4	-	TGTGCCAGTAGTGCTGACAGGTCCCTAGCCAAAAACATTCAGTACTTC	CASSADRSLAKNIQYF
-	TRBV29-1	TRBJ1-2	-	TGCAGCGTTGCCTTGACAGCACTGGACTATGGCTACACCTTC	CSVALTALDYGYTF
-	TRBV21-1	TRBJ2-3	-	TGTGCCAGCAGCAAAGTGGAAAATACGCAGTATTTT	CASSKVENTQYF
-	TRBV5-5	TRBJ2-1	-	TGTGCCAGCAGTATGCTAGCCTCCAACAATGAGCAGTTCTTC	CASSMLASNNEQFF
-	TRBV19	TRBJ1-1	-	TGTGCCAGTAGACCAACCGGGCGGACTCCTAAGAACACTGAAGCTTTCTTT	CASRPTGRTPKNTEAFF
TRBD1	TRBV18	TRBJ1-2	-	TGTGCCAGCTCACCTGGGACAGTCGGAAGCTATGGCTACACCTTC	CASSPGTVGSYGYTF
-	TRBV5-5	TRBJ1-5	-	TGTGCCAGCAGGACGGACCAAGGGAATCAGCCCCAGCATTTT	CASRTDQGNQPQHF
-	TRBV11-2	TRBJ1-3	-	TGTGCCAGCAGCTTAATACGGCAGGGGCGAAACACCATATATTTT	CASSLIRQGRNTIYF
-	TRBV28	TRBJ2-7	few	TGTGCCACCATGAAGAGGGCCGATCCCTACGAGCAGTACTTC	CATMKRADPYEQYF
-	TRBV5-1	TRBJ2-3	-	TGCGCCAGCAGCTTCACAGATACGCAGTATTTT	CASSFTDTQYF
TRBD1	TRBV5-8	TRBJ2-5	-	TGTGCCAGCAGCTTGGCTGGGGACAGCCGCCAAGAGACCCAGTACTTC	CASSLAGDSRQETQYF
TRBD1	TRBV19	TRBJ1-5	-	TGTGCCAGTATTCCCAGGGGACAGGTAAATCAGCCCCAGCATTTT	CASIPRGQVNQPQHF
-	TRBV3-1/TRBV3-2	TRBJ2-7	-	TGTGCCAGCAGCCGAACTAGCTCCGAGCAGTACTTC	CASSRTSSEQYF
-	TRBV4-1	TRBJ2-1	-	TGCGCCAGCAGCCAAGACTGGAGAAGCTACAATGAGCAGTTCTTC	CASSQDWRSYNEQFF
TRBD1	TRBV10-3	TRBJ1-1	once	TGTGCCATCAGTGGGACAGGGGCTGAAGCTTTCTTT	CAISGTGAEAFF
-	TRBV9	TRBJ1-1	-	TGTGCCAGCAGCGGTACTTCGACAGGCGGAGCTTTCTTT	CASSGTSTGGAFF
-	TRBV9	TRBJ2-1	-	TGTGCCAGCAGCGTTCTCCCTTCCTCCGGGACCCCGAGGGAGCAGTTCTTC	CASSVLPSSGTPREQFF
-	TRBV5-4	TRBJ1-1	-	TGTGCCAGCAGCTTGGGGGGGGCACGCGAACTGCGTGAAGCTTTCTTT	CASSLGGARELREAFF
-	TRBV30	TRBJ1-2	-	TGTGCCTGGAGTAAAGATCGCTACACCTTC	CAWSKDRYTF
-	TRBV3-1/TRBV3-2	TRBJ1-5	-	TGTGCCAGCAGCCAAGGCGGGAATCAGCCCCAGCATTTT	CASSQGGNQPQHF
-	TRBV30	TRBJ1-1	-	TGTGCCTGGAGTGCCGAGCGGAGAGAAGCTTTCTTT	CAWSAERREAFF
-	TRBV19	TRBJ2-1	-	TGTGCCAGTAGTATAAAAGATTCCTACAATGAGCAGTTCTTC	CASSIKDSYNEQFF
TRBD1	TRBV7-9	TRBJ1-1	-	TGTGCCAGCAGCTCATCCGGGACAGGGAACACTGAAGCTTTCTTT	CASSSSGTGNTEAFF
TRBD1	TRBV28	TRBJ2-7	-	TGTGCCAGCACCAGGACAGGCCCCTACGAGCAGTACTTC	CASTRTGPYEQYF
TRBD1	TRBV5-4	TRBJ2-5	-	TGTGCCAGCAGCTTCCGGGACAGGGGGTTAGAGACCCAGTACTTC	CASSFRDRGLETQYF
-	TRBV18	TRBJ2-2	once	TGTGCCAGCTCACCTGGAAGGTTCACCGGGGAGCTGTTTTTT	CASSPGRFTGELFF
-	TRBV5-1	TRBJ2-2	-	TGCGCCAGCAGGTATGACGGAACGAACACCGGGGAGCTGTTTTTT	CASRYDGTNTGELFF
-	TRBV6-4	TRBJ2-6	-	TGTGCCAGCAGTGAAGGGACCAGCTTAATAGGGGCCAACGTCCTGACTTTC	CASSEGTSLIGANVLTF
TRBD2	TRBV10-3	TRBJ2-2	-	TGTGCCATCAGTGAGCCCGGGAGGGACACCGGGGAGCTGTTTTTT	CAISEPGRDTGELFF
-	TRBV18	TRBJ1-6	-	TGTGCCAGCTCACCTATCTCAGAAAACTATAATTCACCCCTCCACTTT	CASSPISENYNSPLHF
TRBD2	TRBV19	TRBJ2-2	-	TGTGCCAGTAGGCGGGGAGCGGGAGGGAACACCGGGGAGCTGTTTTTT	CASRRGAGGNTGELFF
-	TRBV10-3	TRBJ1-2	-	TGTGCCATCAGGAAGGACGGTTCTTCTAACTATGGCTACACCTTC	CAIRKDGSSNYGYTF
-	TRBV3-1/TRBV3-2	TRBJ1-1	-	TGTGCCAGCAGCCAAGGTGGCACTGAAGCTTTCTTT	CASSQGGTEAFF
-	TRBV28	TRBJ2-6	-	TGTGCCAGCAGTTTAGCTCCCCCACGGGCCAACGTCCTGACTTTC	CASSLAPPRANVLTF